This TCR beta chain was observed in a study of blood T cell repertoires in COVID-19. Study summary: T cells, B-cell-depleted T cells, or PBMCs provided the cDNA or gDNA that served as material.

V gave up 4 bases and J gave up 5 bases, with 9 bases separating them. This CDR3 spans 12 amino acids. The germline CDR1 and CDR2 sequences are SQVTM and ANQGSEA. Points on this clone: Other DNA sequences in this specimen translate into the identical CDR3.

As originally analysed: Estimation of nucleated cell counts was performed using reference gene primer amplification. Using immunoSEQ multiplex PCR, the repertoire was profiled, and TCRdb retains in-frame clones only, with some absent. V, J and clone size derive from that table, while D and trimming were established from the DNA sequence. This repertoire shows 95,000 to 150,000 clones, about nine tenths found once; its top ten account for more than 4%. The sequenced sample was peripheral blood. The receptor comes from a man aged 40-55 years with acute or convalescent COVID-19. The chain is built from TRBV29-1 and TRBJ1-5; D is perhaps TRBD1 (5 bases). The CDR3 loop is CSVGQGDQPQHF. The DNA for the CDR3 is TGCAGCGTTGGGCAGGGCGATCAGCCCCAGCATTTT.